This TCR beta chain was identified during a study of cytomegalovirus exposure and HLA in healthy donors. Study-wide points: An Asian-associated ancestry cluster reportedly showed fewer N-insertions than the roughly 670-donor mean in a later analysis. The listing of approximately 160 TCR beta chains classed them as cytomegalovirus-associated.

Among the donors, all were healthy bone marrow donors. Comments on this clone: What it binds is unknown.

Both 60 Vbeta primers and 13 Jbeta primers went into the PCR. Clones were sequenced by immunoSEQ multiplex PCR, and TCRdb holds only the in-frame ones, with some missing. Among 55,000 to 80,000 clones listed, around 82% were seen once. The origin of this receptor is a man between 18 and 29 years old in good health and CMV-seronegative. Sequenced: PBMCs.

The CDR3 spells CASSVSQGNSPLHF. CDR3 nucleotide sequence: TGTGCCAGCAGCGTTTCCCAGGGTAACTCACCCCTCCACTTT. The J gene is TRBJ1-6, the V gene TRBV9, with a weak D call TRBD1 (5 bases). V gave up 2 bases and J gave up 10 bases, with 13 bases separating them. The CDR3 extends over 14 amino acids. Germline CDR1 is SGDLS and CDR2 is YYNGEE.